The clone carrying this T cell receptor (beta chain) appeared a single time. The antigen is unknown. The germline V gene encodes CDR1 SNHLY and CDR2 FYNNEI. The CDR3 loop spans 14 amino acids. V was clipped by 7 bases and J by 3 bases, with 16 bases between them. The data stem from a study of Graves' ophthalmopathy and Graves' hyperthyroidism. Study observations and caveats: Also, most clonotypes expanded in the thyroid above 0.001 frequency appeared in blood.

For repertoire sequencing, the TCR beta CDR3 regions were amplified from RNA transcripts. First-round RT-PCR employed HTBI primers, with a second-round multiplex PCR after it. TCRdb fed the multiplex PCR reads into MiXCR, producing one record per CDR3 protein. The data hold around 1,000,000 distinct CDR3 sequences, with less than 45% observed a single time. The TCR was taken from an adult man with Graves' hyperthyroidism. The chain uses TRBV2 and TRBJ2-7, with D perhaps TRBD2 (6 bases). What was sequenced was peripheral blood or thyroid tissue (not recorded which). Here the CDR3 DNA reads TGTGCCAGCAAAGGAGGGAGAGAAATCTACGAGCAGTACTTC. This gives the protein CASKGGREIYEQYF. Full variable domain (rest looked up from reference TRBV2 and TRBJ2-7): EPEVTQTPSHQVTQMGQEVILRCVPISNHLYFYWYRQILGQKVEFLVSFYNNEISEKSEIFDDQFSVERPDGSNFTLKIRSTKLEDSAMYFCASKGGREIYEQYFGPGTRLTVT.